Listed below are T cell receptor beta chains from one sample, sequenced in a study of cytomegalovirus exposure and HLA in healthy donors. Repertoires were generated with immunoSEQ multiplex PCR, while TCRdb's copy carries only in-frame clones and drops some. The sample contains 160,000 or so clones, about 80% of which appear only once. Sequenced: PBMCs. The source is a woman aged 50 to 60 in good health and CMV-seropositive. The CDR3 runs from the conserved cysteine through the conserved F or W. Fields, in order: clone size, V gene, CDR3 length, D gene, J gene, CDR3 DNA, CDR3 protein. The D gene is left open where the match is weak. The size of a clone is reported for some rows only, either as once, few or many, or as a class for expanded clones.

size: NA
V: TRBV6-5
length: 13
D: NA
J: TRBJ1-2
DNA: TGTGCCAGCAGTTACGCAGGGCAGGGAGGCTACACCTTC
CDR3: CASSYAGQGGYTF

size: NA
V: TRBV6-6
length: 14
D: TRBD1
J: TRBJ1-2
DNA: TGTGCCAGCAGTCCCCTCGACAGGCAGGGGGCAGTCACCTTC
CDR3: CASSPLDRQGAVTF

size: few
V: TRBV15
length: 14
D: NA
J: TRBJ1-5
DNA: TGTGCCACCAGCAGCTACAGTGTCAATCAGCCCCAGCATTTT
CDR3: CATSSYSVNQPQHF

size: NA
V: TRBV11-2
length: 15
D: NA
J: TRBJ2-7
DNA: TGTGCCAGCAGCTTAGGACCCGGGAAAGCCTACGAGCAGTACTTC
CDR3: CASSLGPGKAYEQYF

size: few
V: TRBV7-2
length: 16
D: NA
J: TRBJ2-6
DNA: TGTGCCAGCAGCTCCAGGGGAGGGGCTGGGGCCAACGTCCTGACTTTC
CDR3: CASSSRGGAGANVLTF

size: NA
V: TRBV7-2
length: 15
D: NA
J: TRBJ2-7
DNA: TGTGCCAGCAGCTTACTTCCGGACTACCTCGGCGAGCAGTACTTC
CDR3: CASSLLPDYLGEQYF

size: NA
V: TRBV7-2
length: 15
D: NA
J: TRBJ1-3
DNA: TGTGCCAGCAGCTTAGGGTCCAGCTCTGGAAACACCATATATTTT
CDR3: CASSLGSSSGNTIYF

size: NA
V: TRBV15
length: 17
D: NA
J: TRBJ1-3
DNA: TGTGCCACCAGCAGAGATCTACAGGCCAGCTCTGGAAACACCATATATTTT
CDR3: CATSRDLQASSGNTIYF

size: once
V: TRBV10-3
length: 15
D: NA
J: TRBJ1-6
DNA: TGTGCCATCAGTGAAGGACAGTCCAGGGGATCACCCCTCCACTTT
CDR3: CAISEGQSRGSPLHF

size: NA
V: TRBV4-3
length: 18
D: TRBD2
J: TRBJ2-3
DNA: TGCGCCAGCAGCCAAGATAGGACTAGCGGGGTGTTTACAGATACGCAGTATTTT
CDR3: CASSQDRTSGVFTDTQYF

size: NA
V: TRBV29-1
length: 15
D: TRBD1
J: TRBJ2-7
DNA: TGCAGCGTTGATGGTCGGCCAGGGGGCTCCTACGAGCAGTACTTC
CDR3: CSVDGRPGGSYEQYF

size: NA
V: TRBV6-1
length: 15
D: TRBD1
J: TRBJ1-3
DNA: TGTGCCAGCAGTGAAGCTCATGAGACAGGGGGCAGGGGTTATTTT
CDR3: CASSEAHETGGRGYF

size: once
V: TRBV5-1
length: 15
D: TRBD1
J: TRBJ1-1
DNA: TGCGCCAGCAGCTCAGACCCCGGACAGGGGGCTGAAGCTTTCTTT
CDR3: CASSSDPGQGAEAFF

size: few
V: TRBV2
length: 15
D: NA
J: TRBJ2-1
DNA: TGTGCCAGCAGTGAAGCTGGAGGGGGGGCGTCTGAGCAGTTCTTC
CDR3: CASSEAGGGASEQFF

size: few
V: TRBV5-6
length: 15
D: TRBD1
J: TRBJ2-7
DNA: TGTGCCAGCAGCCGACGATTGGACAGGGGGTACGAGCAGTACTTC
CDR3: CASSRRLDRGYEQYF

size: once
V: TRBV6-4
length: 16
D: TRBD2
J: TRBJ2-3
DNA: TGTGCCAGCAGTCCACTAGCGGGGGGACCCTCAGATACGCAGTATTTT
CDR3: CASSPLAGGPSDTQYF

size: NA
V: TRBV15
length: 15
D: NA
J: TRBJ1-2
DNA: TGTGCCACCAGCAGAGATCAAGAGGGAAACTATGGCTACACCTTC
CDR3: CATSRDQEGNYGYTF

size: NA
V: TRBV21-1
length: 16
D: NA
J: TRBJ2-3
DNA: TGTGCCAGCAGCAGTGGCCCCCCAGGGTGGACAGATACGCAGTATTTT
CDR3: CASSSGPPGWTDTQYF

size: NA
V: TRBV21-1
length: 17
D: NA
J: TRBJ1-6
DNA: TGTGCCAGCAGCAAAGTCCTGGAGGGGGCCTTTAATTCACCCCTCCACTTT
CDR3: CASSKVLEGAFNSPLHF

size: NA
V: TRBV5-4
length: 14
D: NA
J: TRBJ1-4
DNA: TGTGCCAGCAGCATAGGGGGGGCGCCGGAAAAACTGTTTTTT
CDR3: CASSIGGAPEKLFF

size: NA
V: TRBV9
length: 16
D: TRBD1
J: TRBJ1-1
DNA: TGTGCCAGCAGCGCGTTACCGGGACAGGGAAACACTGAAGCTTTCTTT
CDR3: CASSALPGQGNTEAFF